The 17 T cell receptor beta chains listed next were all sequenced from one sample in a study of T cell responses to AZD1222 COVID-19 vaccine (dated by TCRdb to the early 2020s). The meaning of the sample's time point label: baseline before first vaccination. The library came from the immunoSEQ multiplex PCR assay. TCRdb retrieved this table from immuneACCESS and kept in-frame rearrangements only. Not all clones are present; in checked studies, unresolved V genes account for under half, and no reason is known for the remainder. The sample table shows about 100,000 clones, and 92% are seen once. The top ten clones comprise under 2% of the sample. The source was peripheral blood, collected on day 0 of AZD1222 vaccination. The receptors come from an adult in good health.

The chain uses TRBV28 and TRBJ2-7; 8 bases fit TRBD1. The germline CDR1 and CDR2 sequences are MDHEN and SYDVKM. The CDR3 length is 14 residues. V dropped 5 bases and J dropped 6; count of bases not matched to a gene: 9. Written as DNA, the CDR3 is TGTGCCAGCAGTCCCCTACAGGGGGTGCGCGAGCAGTACTTC. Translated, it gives CASSPLQGVREQYF. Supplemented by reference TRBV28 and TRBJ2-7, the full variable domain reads DVKVTQSSRYLVKRTGEKVFLECVQDMDHENMFWYRQDPGLGLRLIYFSYDVKMKEKGDIPEGYSVSREKKERFSLILESASTNQTSMYLCASSPLQGVREQYFGPGTRLTVT.

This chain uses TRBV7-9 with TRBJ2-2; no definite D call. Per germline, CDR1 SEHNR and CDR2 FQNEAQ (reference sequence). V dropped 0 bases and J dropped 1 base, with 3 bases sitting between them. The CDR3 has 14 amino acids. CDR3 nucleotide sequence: TGTGCCAGCAGCTTAGCCAGGAACACCGGGGAGCTGTTTTTT. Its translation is CASSLARNTGELFF.

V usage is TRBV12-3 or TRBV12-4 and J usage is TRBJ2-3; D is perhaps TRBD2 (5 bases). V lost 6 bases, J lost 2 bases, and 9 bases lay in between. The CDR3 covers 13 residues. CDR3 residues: CASSLDFTDTQYF. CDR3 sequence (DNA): TGTGCCAGCAGCCTGGACTTCACAGATACGCAGTATTTT.

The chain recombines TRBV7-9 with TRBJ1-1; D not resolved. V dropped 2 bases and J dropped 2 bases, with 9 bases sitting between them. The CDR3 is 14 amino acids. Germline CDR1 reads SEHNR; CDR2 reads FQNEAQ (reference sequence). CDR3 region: CASSLQASNTEAFF. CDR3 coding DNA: TGTGCCAGCAGCTTACAGGCGTCTAACACTGAAGCTTTCTTT.

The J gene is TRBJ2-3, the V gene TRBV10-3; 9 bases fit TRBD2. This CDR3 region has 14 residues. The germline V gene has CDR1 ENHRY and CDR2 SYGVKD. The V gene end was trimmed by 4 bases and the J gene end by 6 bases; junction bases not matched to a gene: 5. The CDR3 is CAISGLAGADTQYF. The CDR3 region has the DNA TGTGCCATCAGTGGTTTAGCGGGAGCCGATACGCAGTATTTT.

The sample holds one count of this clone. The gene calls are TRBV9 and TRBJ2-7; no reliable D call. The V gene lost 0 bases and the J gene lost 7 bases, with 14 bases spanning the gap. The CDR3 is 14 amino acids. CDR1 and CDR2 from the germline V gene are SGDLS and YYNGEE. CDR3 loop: CASSVANSMGEQYF. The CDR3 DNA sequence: TGTGCCAGCAGCGTAGCTAACAGTATGGGGGAGCAGTACTTC. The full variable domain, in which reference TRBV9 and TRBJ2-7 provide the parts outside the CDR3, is DSGVTQTPKHLITATGQRVTLRCSPRSGDLSVYWYQQSLDQGLQFLIQYYNGEERAKGNILERFSAQQFPDLHSELNLSSLELGDSALYFCASSVANSMGEQYFGPGTRLTVT.

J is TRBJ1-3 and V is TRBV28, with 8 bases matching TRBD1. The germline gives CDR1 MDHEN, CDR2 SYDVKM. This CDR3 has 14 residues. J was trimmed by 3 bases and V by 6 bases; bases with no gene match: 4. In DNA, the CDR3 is TGTGCCAGCAGCACACAGGGGGTTGGAAACACCATATATTTT. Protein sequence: CASSTQGVGNTIYF.

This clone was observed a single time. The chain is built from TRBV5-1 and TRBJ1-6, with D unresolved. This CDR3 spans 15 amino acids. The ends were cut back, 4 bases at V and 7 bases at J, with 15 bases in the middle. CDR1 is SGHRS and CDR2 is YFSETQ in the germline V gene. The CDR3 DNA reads TGCGCCAGCAGCGTTGGGCGGGTTGAGAATTCACCCCTCCACTTT. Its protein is CASSVGRVENSPLHF.

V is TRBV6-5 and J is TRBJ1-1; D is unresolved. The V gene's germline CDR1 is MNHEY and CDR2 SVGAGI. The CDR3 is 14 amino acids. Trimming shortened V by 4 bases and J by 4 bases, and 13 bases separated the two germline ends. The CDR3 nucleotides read TGTGCCAGCAGTTCTAAGGGCTCGAGCACTGAAGCTTTCTTT. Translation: CASSSKGSSTEAFF.

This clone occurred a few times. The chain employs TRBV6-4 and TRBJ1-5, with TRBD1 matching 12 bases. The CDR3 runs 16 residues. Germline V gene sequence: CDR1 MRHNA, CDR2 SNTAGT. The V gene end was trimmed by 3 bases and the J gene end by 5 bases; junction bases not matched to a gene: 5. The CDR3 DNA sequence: TGTGCCAGCAGTGAGAACGGGGACAGGGGGCATCAGCCCCAGCATTTT. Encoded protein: CASSENGDRGHQPQHF.

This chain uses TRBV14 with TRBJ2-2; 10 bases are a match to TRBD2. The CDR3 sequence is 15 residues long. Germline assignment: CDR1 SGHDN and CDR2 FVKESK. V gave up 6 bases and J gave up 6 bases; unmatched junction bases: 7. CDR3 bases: TGTGCCAGCAGTCGCATTAGCGGGAGGCCCGGGGAGCTGTTTTTT. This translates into CASSRISGRPGELFF.

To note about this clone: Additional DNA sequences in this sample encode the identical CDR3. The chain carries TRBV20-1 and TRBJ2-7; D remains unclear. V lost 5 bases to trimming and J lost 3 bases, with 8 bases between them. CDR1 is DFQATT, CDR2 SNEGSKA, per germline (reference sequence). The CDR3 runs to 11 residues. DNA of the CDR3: TGCAGTGCTGTCTACAGCTACGAGCAGTACTTC. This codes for CSAVYSYEQYF.

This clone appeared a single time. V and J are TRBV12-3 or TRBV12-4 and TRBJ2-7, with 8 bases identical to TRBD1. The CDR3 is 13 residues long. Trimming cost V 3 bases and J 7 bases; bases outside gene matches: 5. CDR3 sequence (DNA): TGTGCCAGCAGTTTTCAGGGGGCTGGGGAGCAGTACTTC. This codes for CASSFQGAGEQYF.

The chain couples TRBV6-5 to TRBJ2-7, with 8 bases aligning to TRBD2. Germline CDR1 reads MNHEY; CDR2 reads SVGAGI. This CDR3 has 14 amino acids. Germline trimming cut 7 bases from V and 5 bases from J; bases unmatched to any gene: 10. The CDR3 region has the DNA TGTGCCAGCAAGATAAGCGGGAGCTTCCACGAGCAGTACTTC. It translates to CASKISGSFHEQYF.

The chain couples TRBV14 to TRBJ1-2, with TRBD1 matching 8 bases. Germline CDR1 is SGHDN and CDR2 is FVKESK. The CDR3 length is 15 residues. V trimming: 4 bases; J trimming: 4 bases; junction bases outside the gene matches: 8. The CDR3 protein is CASSPIGQGAYGYTF. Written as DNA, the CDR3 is TGTGCCAGCAGCCCAATAGGACAGGGTGCCTATGGCTACACCTTC. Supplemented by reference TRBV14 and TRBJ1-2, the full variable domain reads EAGVTQFPSHSVIEKGQTVTLRCDPISGHDNLYWYRRVMGKEIKFLLHFVKESKQDESGMPNNRFLAERTGGTYSTLKVQPAELEDSGVYFCASSPIGQGAYGYTFGSGTRLTVV.

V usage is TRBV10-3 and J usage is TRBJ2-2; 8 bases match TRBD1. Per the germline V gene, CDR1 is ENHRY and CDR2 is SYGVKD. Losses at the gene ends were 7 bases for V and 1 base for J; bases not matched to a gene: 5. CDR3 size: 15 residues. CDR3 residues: CAINAGTGNTGELFF. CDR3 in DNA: TGTGCCATCAATGCCGGGACAGGGAACACCGGGGAGCTGTTTTTT.

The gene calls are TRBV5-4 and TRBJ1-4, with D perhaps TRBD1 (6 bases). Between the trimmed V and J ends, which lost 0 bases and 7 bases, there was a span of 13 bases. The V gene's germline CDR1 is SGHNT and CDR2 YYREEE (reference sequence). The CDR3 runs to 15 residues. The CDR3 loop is CASSLGGGDREKLFF. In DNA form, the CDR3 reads TGTGCCAGCAGCTTGGGAGGGGGAGATCGTGAAAAACTGTTTTTT. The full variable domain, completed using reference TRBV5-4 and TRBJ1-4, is ETGVTQSPTHLIKTRGQQVTLRCSSQSGHNTVSWYQQALGQGPQFIFQYYREEENGRGNFPPRFSGLQFPNYSSELNVNALELDDSALYLCASSLGGGDREKLFFGSGTQLSVL.